These T cell receptor beta chains were read from a single sample in a study of regulatory T cells in long-lasting Graves disease. TCRdb used MiXCR to reprocess the multiplex PCR reads, holding one entry per CDR3 protein. The sample carries about 440,000 distinct CDR3 sequences, about 15% recorded once. This same sample was also taken into another study, of T cells in Graves' hyperthyroidism and ophthalmopathy.

The sequencing used peripheral blood mononuclear cells (PBMCs), collected at new diagnosis, from a patient treated with antithyroid drugs. The source of these receptors is a woman under 40 with Graves disease. The CDR3 runs from the conserved cysteine through the conserved F or W. A D gene is named only where the DNA matches it firmly. Rows give clone size only sometimes, using once, few, many, or a class for an expanded clone.

14	.	many	TRBV6-5	TRBJ2-7	CASSYRQDSYEQYF	TGTGCCAGCAGTTACAGACAGGATTCTTACGAGCAGTACTTC
18	TRBD1	few	TRBV5-5	TRBJ1-2	CASSPGQGAQGPIYGYTF	TGTGCCAGCAGCCCGGGACAGGGGGCGCAAGGGCCTATTTATGGCTACACCTTC
16	.	many	TRBV18	TRBJ2-3	CASSHRAETSTDTQYF	TGTGCCAGCTCACACCGGGCAGAGACTAGCACAGATACGCAGTATTTT
15	TRBD1	many	TRBV7-3	TRBJ2-5	CASSWGQGVGETQYF	TGTGCCAGCAGCTGGGGACAGGGGGTGGGAGAGACCCAGTACTTC
15	.	many	TRBV5-1	TRBJ1-2	CASSLAVGAVYGYTF	TGCGCCAGCAGCTTGGCGGTGGGCGCGGTCTATGGCTACACCTTC
15	TRBD2	.	TRBV6-1	TRBJ2-2	CASTGTSDPTGELFF	TGTGCCAGCACCGGGACTAGCGACCCTACCGGGGAGCTGTTTTTT
14	TRBD2	few	TRBV28	TRBJ2-7	CASSLGGGGDEQYF	TGTGCCAGCAGTTTAGGCGGGGGGGGGGACGAGCAGTACTTC
14	.	many	TRBV10-3	TRBJ2-7	CAISSGTDTYEQYF	TGTGCCATCAGTTCCGGGACTGACACCTACGAGCAGTACTTC
15	TRBD1	few	TRBV19	TRBJ1-5	CASSGQGARNQPQHF	TGTGCCAGTAGTGGACAGGGGGCGCGCAATCAGCCCCAGCATTTT
16	.	few	TRBV24-1	TRBJ2-1	CATSDFRPGEAHEQFF	TGTGCCACCAGTGATTTCCGACCCGGAGAGGCCCATGAGCAGTTCTTC
16	.	many	TRBV28	TRBJ2-1	CASHTPRDTHYNEQFF	TGTGCCAGCCACACACCCAGGGACACCCACTACAATGAGCAGTTCTTC
15	.	.	TRBV7-9	TRBJ2-7	CASSLGLANQYEQYF	TGTGCCAGCAGCTTAGGCCTAGCGAATCAATACGAGCAGTACTTC
15	TRBD2	few	TRBV6-5	TRBJ2-3	CASSYGAGGTDTQYF	TGTGCCAGCAGTTACGGAGCGGGAGGGACAGATACGCAGTATTTT
16	TRBD2	few	TRBV27	TRBJ2-1	CATSPSGLAGVHEQFF	TGTGCCACATCCCCAAGTGGACTAGCGGGAGTTCATGAGCAGTTCTTC
14	TRBD1	many	TRBV18	TRBJ1-1	CASSLNRGNTEAFF	TGTGCCAGCTCTCTCAACAGGGGAAACACTGAAGCTTTCTTT
16	.	.	TRBV6-4	TRBJ2-2	CASSAYGDGDTGELFF	TGTGCCAGCAGTGCCTACGGGGATGGGGACACCGGGGAGCTGTTTTTT
17	TRBD2	.	TRBV9	TRBJ2-1	CASSVPTSGSFYNEQFF	TGTGCCAGCAGCGTGCCGACTAGCGGGAGTTTCTACAATGAGCAGTTCTTC